This T cell receptor (beta chain) comes out of a study of Graves' ophthalmopathy and Graves' hyperthyroidism. This clonotype was seen ten or more times. V was pared by 3 bases and J by 4 bases, with 19 bases between. This CDR3 is built from 17 residues. Germline CDR1 is KGHDR and CDR2 is SFDVKD. CDR3 regions of TCR beta were amplified from RNA transcripts. Following a first-round RT-PCR that used HTBI primers, a second-round multiplex PCR was carried out. TCRdb re-analysed the multiplex PCR reads in MiXCR, keeping a single row per CDR3 protein. The top ten hold around 3.1% of the sample, which has a few hundred thousand distinct CDR3 sequences, about 21% seen once.

This chain joins TRBV24-1 and TRBJ2-3; possible D gene TRBD1, 5 bases. Material for sequencing was peripheral blood. This sequence originates from a woman under 30 with stable Graves' hyperthyroidism. The CDR3 DNA reads TGTGCCACCAGTGATACCCGACAGACCCGCGGCCCAGATACGCAGTATTTT. Translated, it gives CATSDTRQTRGPDTQYF.